This is a list of T cell receptor beta chains from one sample in a study of cytomegalovirus exposure and HLA in healthy donors. Using immunoSEQ multiplex PCR, the repertoire was profiled, and TCRdb retains in-frame clones only, with some absent. Of about 70,000 clones listed, 65% to 80% are singletons. Sequenced: PBMCs. These TCRs come from a middle-aged man in good health and CMV-seropositive. Each CDR3 is given with its conserved first and last residue. A D gene is named only where the DNA matches it firmly. Clone size, where shown, is once, few, many, or a class for clones that have expanded.

d_gene	v_gene	j_gene	abundance	CDR3aa	CDR3nt
-	TRBV7-8	TRBJ1-2	-	CASSLDGGRLGGYTF	TGTGCCAGCAGCTTAGATGGGGGCCGCTTGGGGGGCTACACCTTC
TRBD1	TRBV30	TRBJ1-1	-	CAWVGGQGLTEAFF	TGTGCCTGGGTAGGAGGACAGGGGCTGACTGAAGCTTTCTTT
-	TRBV4-2	TRBJ2-7	-	CASSPLRSRELDEQYF	TGTGCCAGCAGCCCCCTAAGAAGTCGGGAGCTCGACGAGCAGTACTTC
-	TRBV7-9	TRBJ1-1	-	CASSSWTHSNTEAFF	TGTGCCAGCAGCTCCTGGACACACTCGAACACTGAAGCTTTCTTT
-	TRBV5-1	TRBJ1-1	-	CASSRGVLADNTEAFF	TGCGCCAGCAGCCGCGGGGTATTGGCCGATAACACTGAAGCTTTCTTT
-	TRBV19	TRBJ1-2	few	CASSTPFRYSDYGYTF	TGTGCCAGTAGTACCCCCTTCAGGTATTCGGACTATGGCTACACCTTC
TRBD1	TRBV4-1	TRBJ2-2	-	CASSQESGQGARELFF	TGCGCCAGCAGCCAAGAATCGGGACAGGGGGCCCGGGAGCTGTTTTTT
-	TRBV19	TRBJ1-2	few	CASSISNYGYTF	TGTGCCAGTAGTATTTCGAACTATGGCTACACCTTC
-	TRBV6-5	TRBJ2-7	few	CASSYTGRNSYEQYF	TGTGCCAGCAGTTACACAGGGAGAAATTCCTACGAGCAGTACTTC
-	TRBV5-1	TRBJ2-5	-	CASSLLGEETQYF	TGCGCCAGCAGCTTGTTAGGGGAAGAGACCCAGTACTTC
-	TRBV5-8	TRBJ2-1	-	CASSLVLGTYNEQFF	TGTGCCAGCAGCTTGGTCCTTGGGACATACAATGAGCAGTTCTTC
TRBD2	TRBV27	TRBJ2-7	few	CASSLDGTSLAYEQYF	TGTGCCAGCAGTTTAGACGGGACTAGCTTAGCGTACGAGCAGTACTTC
TRBD2	TRBV27	TRBJ2-1	-	CASRPGGLSSYNEQFF	TGTGCCAGCAGGCCGGGGGGGTTGAGCTCCTACAATGAGCAGTTCTTC
-	TRBV19	TRBJ1-4	-	CASSTLFNEKLFF	TGTGCCAGTAGTACCCTATTTAATGAAAAACTGTTTTTT
-	TRBV19	TRBJ2-7	-	CASSIDGGYEQYF	TGTGCCAGTAGTATAGATGGGGGGTACGAGCAGTACTTC
TRBD1	TRBV7-2	TRBJ1-2	-	CASSLPGQGLYGYTF	TGTGCCAGCAGCTTACCGGGACAGGGGCTTTATGGCTACACCTTC
TRBD2	TRBV30	TRBJ2-7	-	CAWSPWAGGDEQYF	TGTGCCTGGAGTCCCTGGGCGGGAGGGGACGAGCAGTACTTC
-	TRBV30	TRBJ2-1	few	CAWQPGVNEQFF	TGTGCCTGGCAACCAGGGGTCAATGAGCAGTTCTTC
-	TRBV5-1	TRBJ2-7	-	CASSLSWGHEQYF	TGCGCCAGCAGCTTGAGTTGGGGGCACGAGCAGTACTTC
-	TRBV27	TRBJ1-1	once	CASRTPWAPEAFF	TGTGCCAGCAGGACCCCATGGGCCCCTGAAGCTTTCTTT
-	TRBV30	TRBJ2-7	-	CAWVGGSGAPREQYF	TGTGCCTGGGTCGGTGGCTCGGGAGCCCCCAGAGAGCAGTACTTC
TRBD1	TRBV2	TRBJ1-1	-	CASSLDRGAGTEAFF	TGTGCCAGCAGCTTAGACAGGGGCGCGGGAACTGAAGCTTTCTTT
-	TRBV9	TRBJ2-5	-	CASSPGAVQYF	TGTGCCAGCAGCCCAGGGGCCGTACAGTACTTC
-	TRBV5-6	TRBJ2-7	-	CASRISGFAYEQYF	TGTGCCAGCAGGATCTCGGGGTTTGCCTACGAGCAGTACTTC
-	TRBV10-3	TRBJ2-3	-	CAISESYLSTDTQYF	TGTGCCATCAGTGAGTCTTACTTGAGCACAGATACGCAGTATTTT
-	TRBV6-5	TRBJ2-7	-	CASSYMAGDSYEQYF	TGTGCCAGCAGTTACATGGCAGGGGATTCCTACGAGCAGTACTTC
-	TRBV6-1	TRBJ2-4	-	CASSEGVRVRNIQYF	TGTGCCAGCAGTGAAGGAGTCAGGGTTCGAAACATTCAGTACTTC
-	TRBV6-6	TRBJ2-5	-	CASSPTSLGTQYF	TGTGCCAGCAGCCCGACTAGTCTGGGGACCCAGTACTTC
TRBD2	TRBV18	TRBJ2-1	-	CASSPGIKRGNEQFF	TGTGCCAGCTCACCTGGAATTAAGCGGGGCAATGAGCAGTTCTTC
-	TRBV27	TRBJ1-1	-	CASRDGFRGYDTEAFF	TGTGCCAGCAGAGATGGCTTCCGGGGATACGACACTGAAGCTTTCTTT
TRBD1	TRBV30	TRBJ1-1	-	CASDRGTEAFF	TGTGCATCCGACAGGGGGACTGAAGCTTTCTTT
-	TRBV9	TRBJ2-7	-	CASSPWQSYEQYF	TGTGCCAGCAGCCCGTGGCAGTCCTACGAGCAGTACTTC
TRBD2	TRBV19	TRBJ2-1	few	CASSLEAGAGNEQFF	TGTGCCAGTAGTCTGGAAGCGGGGGCGGGTAATGAGCAGTTCTTC
-	TRBV7-6	TRBJ2-5	-	CASSLESRMETQYF	TGTGCCAGCAGCTTAGAAAGCAGGATGGAGACCCAGTACTTC
TRBD1	TRBV7-9	TRBJ2-1	-	CASSLQDRGGEQFF	TGTGCCAGCAGCTTACAAGACAGGGGGGGTGAGCAGTTCTTC
-	TRBV6-5	TRBJ2-7	-	CASSYSSTSSYEQYF	TGTGCCAGCAGTTACTCCTCGACAAGCTCCTACGAGCAGTACTTC
-	TRBV4-1	TRBJ1-2	few	CASSQDDTNYGYTF	TGCGCCAGCAGCCAAGATGACACTAACTATGGCTACACCTTC